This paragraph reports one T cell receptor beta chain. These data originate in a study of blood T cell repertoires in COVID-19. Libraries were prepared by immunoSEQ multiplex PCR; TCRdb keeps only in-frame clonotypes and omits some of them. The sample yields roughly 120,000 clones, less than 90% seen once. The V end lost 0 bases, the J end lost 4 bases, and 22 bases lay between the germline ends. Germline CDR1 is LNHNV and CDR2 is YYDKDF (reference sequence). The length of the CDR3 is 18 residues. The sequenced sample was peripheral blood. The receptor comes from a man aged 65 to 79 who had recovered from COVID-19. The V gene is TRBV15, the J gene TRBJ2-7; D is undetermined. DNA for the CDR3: TGTGCCACCAGCAGAGAAAGTTCGGAAATAGCTCAAACTTACGAGCAGTACTTC. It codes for CATSRESSEIAQTYEQYF.